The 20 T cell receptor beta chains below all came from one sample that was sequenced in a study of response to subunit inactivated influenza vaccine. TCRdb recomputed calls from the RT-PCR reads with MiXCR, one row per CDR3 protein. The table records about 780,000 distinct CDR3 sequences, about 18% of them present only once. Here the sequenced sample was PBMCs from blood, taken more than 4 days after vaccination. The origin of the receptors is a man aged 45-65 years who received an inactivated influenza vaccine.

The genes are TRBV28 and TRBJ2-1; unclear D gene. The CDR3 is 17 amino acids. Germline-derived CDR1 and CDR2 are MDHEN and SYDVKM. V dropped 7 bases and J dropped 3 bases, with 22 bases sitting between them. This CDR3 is CASIPSPGPRYYNEQFF. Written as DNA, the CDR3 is TGTGCCAGCATTCCCAGCCCGGGTCCAAGATACTACAATGAGCAGTTCTTC.

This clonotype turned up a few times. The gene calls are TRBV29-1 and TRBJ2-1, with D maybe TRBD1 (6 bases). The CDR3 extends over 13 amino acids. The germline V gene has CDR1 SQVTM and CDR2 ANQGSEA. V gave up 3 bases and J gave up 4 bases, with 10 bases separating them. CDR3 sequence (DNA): TGCAGCGTTGACGACAGGAGATACAATGAGCAGTTCTTC. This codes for CSVDDRRYNEQFF.

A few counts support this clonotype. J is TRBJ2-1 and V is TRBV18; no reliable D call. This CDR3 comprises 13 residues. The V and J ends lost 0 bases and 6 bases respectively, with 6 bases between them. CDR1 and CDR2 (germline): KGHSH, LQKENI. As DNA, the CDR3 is TGTGCCAGCTCACCACCAGATTCCAATGAGCAGTTCTTC. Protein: CASSPPDSNEQFF. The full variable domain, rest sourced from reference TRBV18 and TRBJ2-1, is NAGVMQNPRHLVRRRGQEARLRCSPMKGHSHVYWYRQLPEEGLKFMVYLQKENIIDESGMPKERFSAEFPKEGPSILRIQQVVRGDSAAYFCASSPPDSNEQFFGPGTRLTVL.

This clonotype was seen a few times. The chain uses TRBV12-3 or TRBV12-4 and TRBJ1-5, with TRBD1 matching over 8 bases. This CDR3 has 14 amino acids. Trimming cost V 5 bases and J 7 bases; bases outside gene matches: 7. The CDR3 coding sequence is TGTGCCAGCAGTAGGGGACAGGCGCCCCAGCCCCAGCATTTT. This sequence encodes CASSRGQAPQPQHF.

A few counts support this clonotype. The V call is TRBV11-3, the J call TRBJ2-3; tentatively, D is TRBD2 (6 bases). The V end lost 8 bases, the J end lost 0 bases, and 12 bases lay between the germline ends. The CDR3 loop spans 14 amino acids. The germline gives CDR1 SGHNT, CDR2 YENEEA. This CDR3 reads CASAAEGSTDTQYF. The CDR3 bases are TGTGCCAGCGCGGCGGAGGGGAGCACAGATACGCAGTATTTT.

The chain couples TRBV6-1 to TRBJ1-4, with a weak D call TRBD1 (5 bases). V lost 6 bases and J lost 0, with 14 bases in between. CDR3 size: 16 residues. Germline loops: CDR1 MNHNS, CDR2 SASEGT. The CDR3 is CASRGLTSATNEKLFF. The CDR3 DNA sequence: TGTGCCAGCAGGGGACTCACGTCGGCAACTAATGAAAAACTGTTTTTT.

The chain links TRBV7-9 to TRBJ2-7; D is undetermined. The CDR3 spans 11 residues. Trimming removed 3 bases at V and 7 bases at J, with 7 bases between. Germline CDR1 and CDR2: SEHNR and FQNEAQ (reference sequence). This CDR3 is CASSFYGEQYF. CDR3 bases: TGTGCCAGCAGCTTTTATGGGGAGCAGTACTTC.

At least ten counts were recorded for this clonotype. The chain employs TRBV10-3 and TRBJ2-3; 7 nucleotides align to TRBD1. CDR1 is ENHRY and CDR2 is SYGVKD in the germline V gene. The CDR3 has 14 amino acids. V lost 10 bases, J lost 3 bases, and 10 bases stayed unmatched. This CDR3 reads CATFHRGSTDTQYF. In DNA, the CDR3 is TGTGCCACCTTTCACAGGGGTAGTACAGATACGCAGTATTTT.

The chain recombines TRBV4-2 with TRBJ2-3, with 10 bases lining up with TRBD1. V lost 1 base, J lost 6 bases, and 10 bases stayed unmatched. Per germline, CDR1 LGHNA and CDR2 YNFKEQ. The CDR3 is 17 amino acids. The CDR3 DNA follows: TGTGCCAGCAGCCAAGCCCCGGGACAGGGGACGGAGGATACGCAGTATTTT. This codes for CASSQAPGQGTEDTQYF.

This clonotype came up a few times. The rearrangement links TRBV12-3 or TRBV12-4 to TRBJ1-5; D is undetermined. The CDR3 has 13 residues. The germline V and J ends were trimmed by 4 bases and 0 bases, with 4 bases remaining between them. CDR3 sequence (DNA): TGTGCCAGCAGTTGGGCTAGCAATCAGCCCCAGCATTTT. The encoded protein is CASSWASNQPQHF.

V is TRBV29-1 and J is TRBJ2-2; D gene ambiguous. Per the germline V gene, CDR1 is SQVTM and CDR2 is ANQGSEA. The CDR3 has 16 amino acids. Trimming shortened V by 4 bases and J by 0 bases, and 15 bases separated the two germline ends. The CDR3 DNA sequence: TGCAGCGTTGCGATAGTTTGGGGATCGAACACCGGGGAGCTGTTTTTT. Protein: CSVAIVWGSNTGELFF.

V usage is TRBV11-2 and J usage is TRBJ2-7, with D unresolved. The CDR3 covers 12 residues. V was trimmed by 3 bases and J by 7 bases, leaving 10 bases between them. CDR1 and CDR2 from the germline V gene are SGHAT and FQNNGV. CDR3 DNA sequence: TGTGCCAGCAGCTTCGTCCCCATGGAGCAGTACTTC. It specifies CASSFVPMEQYF.

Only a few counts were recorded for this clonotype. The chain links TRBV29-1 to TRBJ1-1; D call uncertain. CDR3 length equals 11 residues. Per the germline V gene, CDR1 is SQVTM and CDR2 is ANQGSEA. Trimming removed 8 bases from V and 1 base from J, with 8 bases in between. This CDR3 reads CSPIRNTEAFF. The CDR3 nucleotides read TGCAGCCCGATACGGAACACTGAAGCTTTCTTT.

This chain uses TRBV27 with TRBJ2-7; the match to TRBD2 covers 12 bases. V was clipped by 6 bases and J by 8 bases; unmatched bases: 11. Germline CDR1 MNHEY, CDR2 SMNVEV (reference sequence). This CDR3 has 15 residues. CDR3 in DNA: TGTGCCAGCAGACAACCGGGACTAGCGGGCCTGAAGCAGTACTTC. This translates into CASRQPGLAGLKQYF.

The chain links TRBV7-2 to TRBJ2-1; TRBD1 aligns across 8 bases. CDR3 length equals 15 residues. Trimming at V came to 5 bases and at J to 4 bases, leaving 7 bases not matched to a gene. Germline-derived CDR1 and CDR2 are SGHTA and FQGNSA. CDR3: CASSRGQGKYNEQFF. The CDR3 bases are TGTGCCAGCAGCCGTGGACAGGGAAAATACAATGAGCAGTTCTTC.

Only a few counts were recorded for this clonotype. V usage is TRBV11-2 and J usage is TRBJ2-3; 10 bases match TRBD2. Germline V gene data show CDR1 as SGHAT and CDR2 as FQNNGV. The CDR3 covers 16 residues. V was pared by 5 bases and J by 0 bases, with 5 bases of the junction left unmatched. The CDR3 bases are TGTGCCAGCAGCCTATGGACTAGCGGTAGCACAGATACGCAGTATTTT. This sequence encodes CASSLWTSGSTDTQYF.

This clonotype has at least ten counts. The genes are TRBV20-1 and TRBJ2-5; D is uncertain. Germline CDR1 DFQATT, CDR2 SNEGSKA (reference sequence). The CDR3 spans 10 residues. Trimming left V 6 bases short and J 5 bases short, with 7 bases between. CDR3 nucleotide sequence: TGCAGTGCGGCAAGGGAGACCCAGTACTTC. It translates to CSAARETQYF.

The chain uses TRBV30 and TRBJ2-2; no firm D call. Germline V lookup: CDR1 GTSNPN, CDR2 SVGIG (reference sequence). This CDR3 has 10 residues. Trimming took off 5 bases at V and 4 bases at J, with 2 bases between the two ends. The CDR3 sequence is CAWGTGELFF. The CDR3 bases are TGTGCCTGGGGCACCGGGGAGCTGTTTTTT.

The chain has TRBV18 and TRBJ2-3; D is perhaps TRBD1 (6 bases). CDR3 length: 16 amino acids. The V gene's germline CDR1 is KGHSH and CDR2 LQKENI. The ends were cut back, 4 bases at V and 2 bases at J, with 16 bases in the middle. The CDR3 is CASSRRDTGVTDTQYF. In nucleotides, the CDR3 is TGTGCCAGCTCACGCCGGGACACCGGAGTCACAGATACGCAGTATTTT.

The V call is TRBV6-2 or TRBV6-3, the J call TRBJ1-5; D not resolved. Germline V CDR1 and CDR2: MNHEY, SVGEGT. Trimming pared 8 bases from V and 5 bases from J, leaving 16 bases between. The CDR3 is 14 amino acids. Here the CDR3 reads CASSDLPFDQPQHF. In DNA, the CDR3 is TGTGCCAGCTCCGATCTGCCCTTCGATCAGCCCCAGCATTTT.